This T cell receptor (beta chain) originates from a study of T-cell reconstitution after alpha-beta-depleted transplantation in children. Researchers prepared the TCRbeta library using unique molecular identifiers, the study reports. MiXCR was run by TCRdb on the PCR reads, yielding one entry per CDR3 protein. This sample carries about 290,000 distinct CDR3 sequences, roughly a tenth of them seen once, and the ten largest clones take roughly 7.1%. Whole-study results and caveats: In some patients, recipient T cells and intrathymic progenitors surviving conditioning explained high day-60 diversity. Reportedly, alpha-beta T cells present about two months post-transplant originated from several hundred expanded clones of graft origin. Among T cells one year after transplant, newly produced cells accounted for most counts and diversity.

The CDR3 consists of 17 residues. Germline values: CDR1 SGHTA, CDR2 FQGNSA. V lost 5 bases to trimming and J lost 0 bases, with 19 bases between them. Many counts were recorded for this clonotype. No antigen is known for it. The chain employs TRBV7-2 and TRBJ2-5; D could derive from TRBD1 or TRBD2 (6 bases each). The TCR originated in a boy under two years old with acute myeloid leukemia, due to receive a stem cell transplant. Source: PBMCs, taken before TCRalphabeta/CD19-depleted stem cell transplant. The CDR3 DNA sequence: TGTGCCAGCAGCCCCCTATGGGGGGCGCGAGACCAAGAGACCCAGTACTTC. Translation: CASSPLWGARDQETQYF.